This T cell receptor (beta chain) stems from a study of CD8 T cells in ankylosing spondylitis. TCRdb used MiXCR to reprocess the 5' RACE reads, holding one entry per CDR3 protein. Here the sample spans under 200,000 distinct CDR3 sequences, 13% being singletons. Sequencing was done on a sample of blood, either unsorted or a sorted T cell fraction (not recorded which). This clonotype was obtained from a female donor with ankylosing spondylitis or in good health (not recorded which).

The CDR3 DNA follows: TGTGCCAGCAGTTACGGAATGAGGCGGGAGGCCCGTTACGAGCAGTACTTC. Translating it yields CASSYGMRREARYEQYF. This chain connects TRBV6-8 to TRBJ2-7, with TRBD2 identical over 8 bases. The junction had 13 bases not matched to a gene; V was cut back by 2 bases and J by 4 bases. The CDR3 totals 17 residues. The germline gives CDR1 MNHGY, CDR2 SAAAGT.